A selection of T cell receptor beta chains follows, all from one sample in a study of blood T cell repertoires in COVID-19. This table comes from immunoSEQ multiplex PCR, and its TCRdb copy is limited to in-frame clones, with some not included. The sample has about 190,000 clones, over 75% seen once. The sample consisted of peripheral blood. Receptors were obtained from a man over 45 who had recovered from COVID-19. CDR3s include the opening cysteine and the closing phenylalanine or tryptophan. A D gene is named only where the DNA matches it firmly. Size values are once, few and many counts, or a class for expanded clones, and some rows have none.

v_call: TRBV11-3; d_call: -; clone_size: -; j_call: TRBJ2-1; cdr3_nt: TGTGCCAGCAGACGGAGGGGTTACAATGAGCAGTTCTTC; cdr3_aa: CASRRRGYNEQFF
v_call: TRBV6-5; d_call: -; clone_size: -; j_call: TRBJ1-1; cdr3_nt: TGTGCCAGCAGACAGTCCATGAACACTGAAGCTTTCTTT; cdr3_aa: CASRQSMNTEAFF
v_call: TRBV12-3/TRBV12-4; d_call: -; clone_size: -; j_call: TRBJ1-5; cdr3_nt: TGTGCCAGCAGTTTAACACATTATCAGCCCCAGCATTTT; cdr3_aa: CASSLTHYQPQHF
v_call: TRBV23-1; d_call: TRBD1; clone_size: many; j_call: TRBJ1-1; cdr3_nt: TGCGCCAGCAGTCAAGCACAGGGGGTAGGGGCTGAAGCTTTCTTT; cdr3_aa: CASSQAQGVGAEAFF
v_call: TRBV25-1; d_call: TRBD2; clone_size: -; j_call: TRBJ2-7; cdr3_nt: TGTGCCAGCAGCCCTAGCGGGATTGAGCAGTACTTC; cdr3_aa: CASSPSGIEQYF
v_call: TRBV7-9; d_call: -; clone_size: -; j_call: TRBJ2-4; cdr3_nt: TGTGCCAGCAGCCACGACGTCCACGGCGGCATTCAGTACTTC; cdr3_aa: CASSHDVHGGIQYF
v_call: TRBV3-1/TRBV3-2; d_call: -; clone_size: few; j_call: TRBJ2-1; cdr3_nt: TGTGCCAGCAGCCAAGATGAATTCCGGGACTTAAGAGTCTTC; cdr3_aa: CASSQDEFRDLRVF
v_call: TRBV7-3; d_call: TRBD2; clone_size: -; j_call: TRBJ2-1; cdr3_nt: TGTGCCAGCAGCATTAGCGGGACTCACCACAATGAGCAGTTCTTC; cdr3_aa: CASSISGTHHNEQFF
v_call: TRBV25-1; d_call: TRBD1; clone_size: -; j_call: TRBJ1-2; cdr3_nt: TGTGCCAGCAGTGGGTCGACAGGGAGAGGCTACACCTTC; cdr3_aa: CASSGSTGRGYTF
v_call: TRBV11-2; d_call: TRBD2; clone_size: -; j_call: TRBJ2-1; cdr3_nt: TGTGCCAGCAGCTTAACCTCTTCTAGCGGGAGACATGAGCAGTTCTTC; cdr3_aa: CASSLTSSSGRHEQFF
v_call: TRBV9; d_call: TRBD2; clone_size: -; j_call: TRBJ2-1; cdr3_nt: TGTGCCAGCACGGGCGGGAGCACCTACAATGAGCAGTTCTTC; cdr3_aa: CASTGGSTYNEQFF
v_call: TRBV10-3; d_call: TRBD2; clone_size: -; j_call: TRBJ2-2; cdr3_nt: TGTGCCACCCTAGGTGGCTCTAGCGGGAGAAATACCGGGGAGCTGTTTTTT; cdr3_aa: CATLGGSSGRNTGELFF
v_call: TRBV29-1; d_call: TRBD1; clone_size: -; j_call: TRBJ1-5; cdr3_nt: TGCAGCGCCGCGGGACAGGGGGGATTCAATCAGCCCCAGCATTTT; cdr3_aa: CSAAGQGGFNQPQHF
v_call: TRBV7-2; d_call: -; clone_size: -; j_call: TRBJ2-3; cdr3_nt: TGTGCCAGCAGCTTAGCGCCTAGGTCTACGCAGTATTTT; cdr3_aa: CASSLAPRSTQYF
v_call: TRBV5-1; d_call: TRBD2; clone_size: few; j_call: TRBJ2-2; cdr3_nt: TGCGCCAGCAGCGCAACTAGCGGGAGGGCCGCCGGGGAGCTGTTTTTT; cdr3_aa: CASSATSGRAAGELFF
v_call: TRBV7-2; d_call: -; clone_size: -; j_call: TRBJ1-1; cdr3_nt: TGTGCCAGCAGCCGAGGAGGGAACACTGAAGCTTTCTTT; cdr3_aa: CASSRGGNTEAFF
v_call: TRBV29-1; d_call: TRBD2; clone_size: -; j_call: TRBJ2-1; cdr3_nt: TGCAGCGCAACCGGGACTAGCGGAACCAATGAGCAGTTCTTC; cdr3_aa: CSATGTSGTNEQFF
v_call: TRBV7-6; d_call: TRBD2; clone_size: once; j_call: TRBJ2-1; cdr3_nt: TGTGCCAGCAGCTTAGAAGCGGGACCCTCCTACAATGAGCAGTTCTTC; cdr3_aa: CASSLEAGPSYNEQFF
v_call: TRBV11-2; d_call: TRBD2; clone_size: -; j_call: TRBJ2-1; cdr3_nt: TGTGCCAGCAGCTTAGGCCCGTCGGGAGGAAGAAATGAGCAGTTCTTC; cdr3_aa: CASSLGPSGGRNEQFF
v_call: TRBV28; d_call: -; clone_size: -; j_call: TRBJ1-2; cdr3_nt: TGTGCCAGCAAGGTGGCAGTTCTAGACTATGGCTACACCTTC; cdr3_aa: CASKVAVLDYGYTF
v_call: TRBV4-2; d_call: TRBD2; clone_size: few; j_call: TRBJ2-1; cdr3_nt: TGTGCCAGCAGCCAGGCCGGGACTAGCGTCCACAATGAGCAGTTCTTC; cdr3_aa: CASSQAGTSVHNEQFF
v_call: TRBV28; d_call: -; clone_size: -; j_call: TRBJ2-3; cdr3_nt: TGTGCCAGCAGCCTCTTAGGCGGAGATACGCAGTATTTT; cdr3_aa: CASSLLGGDTQYF
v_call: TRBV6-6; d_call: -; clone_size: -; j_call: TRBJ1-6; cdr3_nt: TGTGCCAGCAGTCATCCGCTGAGAAGAGGTGGTTTGAGGGTATATAATTCACCCCTCCACTTT; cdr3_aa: CASSHPLRRGGLRVYNSPLHF
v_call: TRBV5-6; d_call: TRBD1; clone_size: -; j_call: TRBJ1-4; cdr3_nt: TGTGCCAGCAGCCCATTCGGGACAGATAATGAAAAACTGTTTTTT; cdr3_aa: CASSPFGTDNEKLFF
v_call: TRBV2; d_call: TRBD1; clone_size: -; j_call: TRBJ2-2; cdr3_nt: TGTGCCAGCAGTGCGGGTCAGGGGGCGGTACTATCCACCGGGGAGCTGTTTTTT; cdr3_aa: CASSAGQGAVLSTGELFF
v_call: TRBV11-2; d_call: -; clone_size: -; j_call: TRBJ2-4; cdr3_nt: TGTGCCAGCAGCTTAAACAGCAAAAACATTCAGTACTTC; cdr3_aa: CASSLNSKNIQYF
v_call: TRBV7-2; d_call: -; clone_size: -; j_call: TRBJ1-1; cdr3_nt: TGTGCCAGCAGCTTAGTTATTAACACTGAAGCTTTCTTT; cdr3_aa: CASSLVINTEAFF
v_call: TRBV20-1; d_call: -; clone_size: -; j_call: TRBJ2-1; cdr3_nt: TGCAGTGCTAGAGATCGGAGTGAGCAGTTCTTC; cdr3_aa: CSARDRSEQFF
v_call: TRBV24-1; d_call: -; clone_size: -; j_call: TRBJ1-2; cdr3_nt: TGTGCCACCAGTGACGGGAGAACCAATGGCTACACCTTC; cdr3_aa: CATSDGRTNGYTF
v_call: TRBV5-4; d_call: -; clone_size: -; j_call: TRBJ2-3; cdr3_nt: TGTGCCAGCAGCTTGAGTGGGGGGAGCACAGATACGCAGTATTTT; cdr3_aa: CASSLSGGSTDTQYF
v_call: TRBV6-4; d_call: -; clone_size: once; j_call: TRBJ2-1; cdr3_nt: TGTGCCAGCAGCCCCCGAGGCCTGTCGTCCTACAATGAGCAGTTCTTC; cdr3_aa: CASSPRGLSSYNEQFF
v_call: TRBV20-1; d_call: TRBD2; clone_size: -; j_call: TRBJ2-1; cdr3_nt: TGCAGTGCTAGTCTCCCTAGCGGGGCGTTATACAATGAGCAGTTCTTC; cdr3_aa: CSASLPSGALYNEQFF
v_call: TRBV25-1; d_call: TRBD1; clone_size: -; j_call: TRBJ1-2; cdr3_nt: TGTGCCAGCAGAAAAATACCAAGGACAGGGTTCGATGGCTACACCTTC; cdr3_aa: CASRKIPRTGFDGYTF
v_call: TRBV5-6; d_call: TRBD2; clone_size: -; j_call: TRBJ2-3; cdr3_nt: TGTGCCAGCAGCTTTGAGGGACTAGCGGGAACGAATACGCAGTATTTT; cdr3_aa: CASSFEGLAGTNTQYF
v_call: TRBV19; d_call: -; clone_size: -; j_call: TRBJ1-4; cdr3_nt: TGTGCCAGTAGGGTGACGGGGGTTACAACTAATGAAAAACTGTTTTTT; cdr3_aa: CASRVTGVTTNEKLFF
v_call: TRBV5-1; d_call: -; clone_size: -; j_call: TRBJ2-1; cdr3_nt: TGCGCCAGCAGCTTGGCGAGGACCTACAATGAGCAGTTCTTC; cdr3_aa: CASSLARTYNEQFF
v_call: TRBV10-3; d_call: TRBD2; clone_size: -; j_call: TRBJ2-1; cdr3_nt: TGTGCCATCAGCGGGACTAGCGCCTTCGGTGAGCAGTTCTTC; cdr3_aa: CAISGTSAFGEQFF
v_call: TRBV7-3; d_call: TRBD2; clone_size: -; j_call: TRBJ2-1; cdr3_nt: TGTGCCAGCAGCTTACCCCCCACTAGCGGTAAACGCGACAATGAGCAGTTCTTC; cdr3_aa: CASSLPPTSGKRDNEQFF
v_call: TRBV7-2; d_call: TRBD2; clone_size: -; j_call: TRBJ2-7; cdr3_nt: TGTGCCAGCAGCTCAACTAGCGGGGGATACTCCTACGAGCAGTACTTC; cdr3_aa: CASSSTSGGYSYEQYF
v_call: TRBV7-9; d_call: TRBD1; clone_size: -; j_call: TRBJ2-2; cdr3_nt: TGTGCCAGCAGCTTAGCGACAGGGGTCTACAACACCGGGGAGCTGTTTTTT; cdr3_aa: CASSLATGVYNTGELFF
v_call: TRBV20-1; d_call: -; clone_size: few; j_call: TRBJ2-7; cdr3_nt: TGCAGTGTCACTAGGGGGTGGGAGCAGTACTTC; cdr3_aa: CSVTRGWEQYF
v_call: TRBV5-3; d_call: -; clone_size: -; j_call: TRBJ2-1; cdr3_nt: TGTGCCAGAAGACAGATAGACAGGATCTCCTACAATGAGCAGTTCTTC; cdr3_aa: CARRQIDRISYNEQFF
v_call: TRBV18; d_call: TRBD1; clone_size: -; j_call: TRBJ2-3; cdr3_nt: TGTGCCAGCTCACCGCGGGACAGGGGCCCAGATACGCAGTATTTT; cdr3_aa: CASSPRDRGPDTQYF
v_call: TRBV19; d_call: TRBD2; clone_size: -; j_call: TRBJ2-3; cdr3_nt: TGTGCCAGTAGTCTCCACCATAGCGGGAGGGGCACAGATACGCAGTATTTT; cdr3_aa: CASSLHHSGRGTDTQYF
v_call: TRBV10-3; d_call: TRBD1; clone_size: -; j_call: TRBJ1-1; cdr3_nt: TGTGCCAATGGACAGGGGGCCAACACTGAAGCTTTCTTT; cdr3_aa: CANGQGANTEAFF
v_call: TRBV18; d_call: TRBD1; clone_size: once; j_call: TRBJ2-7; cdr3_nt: TGTGCCAGCTCACCAACGAGGGACAGGAACTACGAGCAGTACTTC; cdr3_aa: CASSPTRDRNYEQYF
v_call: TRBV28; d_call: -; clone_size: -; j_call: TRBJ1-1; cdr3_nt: TGTGCCAGCAGTTTTCAGGGGACCACTGAAGCTTTCTTT; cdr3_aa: CASSFQGTTEAFF
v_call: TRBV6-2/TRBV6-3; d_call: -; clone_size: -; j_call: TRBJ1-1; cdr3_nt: TGTGCCAGCAGTTACTCGACGGCAGGGAAGGCTGAAGCTTTCTTT; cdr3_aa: CASSYSTAGKAEAFF
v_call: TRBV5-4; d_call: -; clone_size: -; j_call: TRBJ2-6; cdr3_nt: TGTGCCAGCAGCTTTTCGGGATCTGGGGCCAACGTCCTGACTTTC; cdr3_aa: CASSFSGSGANVLTF
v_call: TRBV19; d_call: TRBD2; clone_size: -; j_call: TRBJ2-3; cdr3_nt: TGTGCCAGTAGGGGAGGTGACAGCGGGAAAGCAGATACGCAGTATTTT; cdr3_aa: CASRGGDSGKADTQYF
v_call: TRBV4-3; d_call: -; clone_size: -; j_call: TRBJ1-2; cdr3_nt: TGCGCCAGCAGCCAAAATAGCCCGGGGTTCCTCGATGGCTACACCTTC; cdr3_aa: CASSQNSPGFLDGYTF